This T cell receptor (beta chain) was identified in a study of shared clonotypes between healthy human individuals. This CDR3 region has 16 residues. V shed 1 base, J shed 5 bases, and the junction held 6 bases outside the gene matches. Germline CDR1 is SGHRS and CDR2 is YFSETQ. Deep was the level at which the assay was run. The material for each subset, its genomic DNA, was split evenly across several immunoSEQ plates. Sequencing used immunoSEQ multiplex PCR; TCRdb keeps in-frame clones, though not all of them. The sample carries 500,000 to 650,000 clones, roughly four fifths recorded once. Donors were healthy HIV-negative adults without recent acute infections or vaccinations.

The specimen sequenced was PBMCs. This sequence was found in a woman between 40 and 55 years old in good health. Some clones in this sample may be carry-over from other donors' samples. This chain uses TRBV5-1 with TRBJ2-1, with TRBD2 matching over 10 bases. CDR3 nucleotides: TGCGCCAGCAGCTTGTCCTTAGCGGGAGGAAACAATGAGCAGTTCTTC. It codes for CASSLSLAGGNNEQFF.